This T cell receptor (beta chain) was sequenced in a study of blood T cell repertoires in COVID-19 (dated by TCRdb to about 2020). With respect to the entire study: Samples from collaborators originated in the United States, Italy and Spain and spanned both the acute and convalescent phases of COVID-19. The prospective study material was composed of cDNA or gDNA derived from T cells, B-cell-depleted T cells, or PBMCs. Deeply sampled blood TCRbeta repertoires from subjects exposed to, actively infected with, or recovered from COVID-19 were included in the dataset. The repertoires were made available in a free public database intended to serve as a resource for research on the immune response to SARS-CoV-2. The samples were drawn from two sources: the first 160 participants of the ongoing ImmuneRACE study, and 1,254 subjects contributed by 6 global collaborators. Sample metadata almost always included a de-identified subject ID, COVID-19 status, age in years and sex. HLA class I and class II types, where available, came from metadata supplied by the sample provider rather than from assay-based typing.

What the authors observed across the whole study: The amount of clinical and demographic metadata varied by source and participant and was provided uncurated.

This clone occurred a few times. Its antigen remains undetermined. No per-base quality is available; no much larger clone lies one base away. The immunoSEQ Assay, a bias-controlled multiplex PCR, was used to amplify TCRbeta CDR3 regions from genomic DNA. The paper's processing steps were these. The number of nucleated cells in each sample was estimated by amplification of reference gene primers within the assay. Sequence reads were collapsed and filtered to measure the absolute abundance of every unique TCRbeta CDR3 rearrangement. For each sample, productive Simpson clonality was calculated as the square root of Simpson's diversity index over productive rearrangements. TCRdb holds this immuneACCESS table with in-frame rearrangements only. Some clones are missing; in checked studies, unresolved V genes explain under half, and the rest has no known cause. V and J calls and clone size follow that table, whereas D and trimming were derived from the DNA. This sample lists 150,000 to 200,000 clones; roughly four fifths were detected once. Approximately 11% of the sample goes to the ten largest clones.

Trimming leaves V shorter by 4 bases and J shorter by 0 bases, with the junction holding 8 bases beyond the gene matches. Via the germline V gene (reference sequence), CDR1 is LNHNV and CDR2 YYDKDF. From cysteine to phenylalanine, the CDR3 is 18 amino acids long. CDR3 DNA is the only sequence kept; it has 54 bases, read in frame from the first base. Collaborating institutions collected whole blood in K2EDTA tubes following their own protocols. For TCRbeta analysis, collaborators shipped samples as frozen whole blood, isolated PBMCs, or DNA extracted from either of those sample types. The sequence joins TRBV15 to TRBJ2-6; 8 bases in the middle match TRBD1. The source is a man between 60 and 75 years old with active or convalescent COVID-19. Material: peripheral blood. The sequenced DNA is TGTGCCACCAGCACACGGACAGGGATTTCCTCTGGGGCCAACGTCCTGACTTTC. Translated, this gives CATSTRTGISSGANVLTF.